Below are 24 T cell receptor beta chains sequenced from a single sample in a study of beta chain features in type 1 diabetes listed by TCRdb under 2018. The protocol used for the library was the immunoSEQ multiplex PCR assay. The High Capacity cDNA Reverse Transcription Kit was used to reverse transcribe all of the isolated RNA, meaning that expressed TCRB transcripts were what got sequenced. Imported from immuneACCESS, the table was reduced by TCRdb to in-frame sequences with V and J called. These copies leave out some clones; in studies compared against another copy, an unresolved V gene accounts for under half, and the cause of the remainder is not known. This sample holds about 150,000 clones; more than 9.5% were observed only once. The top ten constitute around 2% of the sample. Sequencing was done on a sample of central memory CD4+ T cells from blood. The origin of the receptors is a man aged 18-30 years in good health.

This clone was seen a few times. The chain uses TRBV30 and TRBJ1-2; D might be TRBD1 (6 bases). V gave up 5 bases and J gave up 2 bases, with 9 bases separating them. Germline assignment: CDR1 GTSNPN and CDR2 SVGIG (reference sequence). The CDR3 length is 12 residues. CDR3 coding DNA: TGTGCCTGGGGGCAGGGGAACTATGGCTACACCTTC. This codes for CAWGQGNYGYTF.

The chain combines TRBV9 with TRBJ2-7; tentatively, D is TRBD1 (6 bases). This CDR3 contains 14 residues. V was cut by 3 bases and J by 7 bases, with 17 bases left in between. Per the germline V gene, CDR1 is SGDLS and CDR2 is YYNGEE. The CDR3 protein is CASSASTGGLEQYF. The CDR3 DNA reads TGTGCCAGCAGCGCTTCGACAGGTGGCTTGGAGCAGTACTTC. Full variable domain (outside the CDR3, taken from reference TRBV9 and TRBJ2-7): DSGVTQTPKHLITATGQRVTLRCSPRSGDLSVYWYQQSLDQGLQFLIQYYNGEERAKGNILERFSAQQFPDLHSELNLSSLELGDSALYFCASSASTGGLEQYFGPGTRLTVT.

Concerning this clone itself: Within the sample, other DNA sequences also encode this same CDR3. The CDR3 bases are TGTGCCAGCAGCGTATCTCGATCCACAGATACGCAGTATTTT. Residues: CASSVSRSTDTQYF. The rearrangement joins TRBV9 to TRBJ2-3; D is undetermined. Germline loops: CDR1 SGDLS, CDR2 YYNGEE. V lost 1 base and J lost 2, with 8 bases in between. This CDR3 spans 14 amino acids.

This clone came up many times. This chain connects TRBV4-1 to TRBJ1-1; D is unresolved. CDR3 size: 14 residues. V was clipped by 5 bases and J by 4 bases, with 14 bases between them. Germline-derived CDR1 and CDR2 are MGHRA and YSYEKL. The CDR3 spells CASSFVPTGTEAFF. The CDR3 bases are TGCGCCAGCAGCTTTGTCCCCACCGGCACTGAAGCTTTCTTT.

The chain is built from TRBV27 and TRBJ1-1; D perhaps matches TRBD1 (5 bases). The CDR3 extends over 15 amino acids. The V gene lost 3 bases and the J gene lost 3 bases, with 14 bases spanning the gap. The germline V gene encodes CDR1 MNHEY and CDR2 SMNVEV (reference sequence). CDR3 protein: CASSLGLKGDTEAFF. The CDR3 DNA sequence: TGTGCCAGCAGTTTGGGCCTGAAAGGGGACACTGAAGCTTTCTTT.

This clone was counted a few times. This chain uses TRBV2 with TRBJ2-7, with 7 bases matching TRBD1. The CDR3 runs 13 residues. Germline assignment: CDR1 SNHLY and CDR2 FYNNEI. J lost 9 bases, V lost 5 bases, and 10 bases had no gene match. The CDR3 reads CASSRTGELWQYF. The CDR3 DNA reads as TGTGCCAGCAGTCGAACAGGGGAACTCTGGCAGTACTTC.

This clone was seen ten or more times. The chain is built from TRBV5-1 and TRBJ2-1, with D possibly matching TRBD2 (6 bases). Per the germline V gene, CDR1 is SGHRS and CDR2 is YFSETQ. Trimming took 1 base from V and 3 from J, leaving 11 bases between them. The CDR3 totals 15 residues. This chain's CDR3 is CASSLNQRVYNEQFF. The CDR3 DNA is TGCGCCAGCAGCTTGAACCAGCGGGTCTACAATGAGCAGTTCTTC.

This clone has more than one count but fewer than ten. Written as DNA, the CDR3 is TGTGCCAGCGGAGGTTACTCCCCGGCTAACTATGGCTACACCTTC. Encoded protein: CASGGYSPANYGYTF. This chain connects TRBV28 to TRBJ1-2; D call uncertain. The V end was cut by 8 bases, the J end by 0 bases, with 16 bases between. Germline lookup yields CDR1 MDHEN and CDR2 SYDVKM. This CDR3 contains 15 residues.

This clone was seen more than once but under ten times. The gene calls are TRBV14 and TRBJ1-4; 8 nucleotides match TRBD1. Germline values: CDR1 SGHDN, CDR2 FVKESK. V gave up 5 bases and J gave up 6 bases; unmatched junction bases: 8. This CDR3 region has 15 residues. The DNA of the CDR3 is TGTGCCAGCAGCAGACGGACAGGGCTGGATGAAAAACTGTTTTTT. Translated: CASSRRTGLDEKLFF.

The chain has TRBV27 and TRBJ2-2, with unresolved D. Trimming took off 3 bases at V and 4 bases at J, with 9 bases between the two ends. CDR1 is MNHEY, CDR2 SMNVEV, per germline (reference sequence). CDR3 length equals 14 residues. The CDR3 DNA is TGTGCCAGCAGTTTTACAGTGCTCACCGGGGAGCTGTTTTTT. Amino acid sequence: CASSFTVLTGELFF.

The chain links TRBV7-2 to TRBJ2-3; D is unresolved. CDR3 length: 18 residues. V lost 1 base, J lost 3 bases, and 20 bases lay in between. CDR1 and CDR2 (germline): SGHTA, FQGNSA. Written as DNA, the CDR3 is TGTGCCAGCAGCTTAGTTGCTCAAGGGCCTGACACTACAGATACGCAGTATTTT. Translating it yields CASSLVAQGPDTTDTQYF.

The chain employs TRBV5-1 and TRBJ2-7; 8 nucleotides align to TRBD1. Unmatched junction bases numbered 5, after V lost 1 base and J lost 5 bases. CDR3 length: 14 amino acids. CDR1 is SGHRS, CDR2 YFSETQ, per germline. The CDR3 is CASSLQGAPDEQYF. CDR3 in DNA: TGCGCCAGCAGCTTGCAGGGGGCGCCGGACGAGCAGTACTTC.

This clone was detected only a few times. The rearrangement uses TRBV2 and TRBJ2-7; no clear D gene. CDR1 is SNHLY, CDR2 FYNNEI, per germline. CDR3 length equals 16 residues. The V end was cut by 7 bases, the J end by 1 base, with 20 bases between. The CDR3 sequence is CASKSGMAGSSYEQYF. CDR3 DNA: TGTGCCAGCAAGTCAGGTATGGCAGGATCATCCTACGAGCAGTACTTC.

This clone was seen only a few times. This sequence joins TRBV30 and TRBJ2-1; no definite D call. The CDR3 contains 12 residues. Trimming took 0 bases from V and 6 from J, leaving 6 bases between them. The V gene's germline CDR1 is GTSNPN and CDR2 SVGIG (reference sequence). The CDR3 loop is CAWSVTGNEQFF. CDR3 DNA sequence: TGTGCCTGGAGTGTAACGGGCAATGAGCAGTTCTTC.

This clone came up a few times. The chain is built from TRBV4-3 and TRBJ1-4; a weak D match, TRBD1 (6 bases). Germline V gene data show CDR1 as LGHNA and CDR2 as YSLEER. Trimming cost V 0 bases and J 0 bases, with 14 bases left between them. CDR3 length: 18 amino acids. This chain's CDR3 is CASSQDRGAGATNEKLFF. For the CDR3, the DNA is TGCGCCAGCAGCCAAGATCGGGGGGCCGGGGCAACTAATGAAAAACTGTTTTTT.

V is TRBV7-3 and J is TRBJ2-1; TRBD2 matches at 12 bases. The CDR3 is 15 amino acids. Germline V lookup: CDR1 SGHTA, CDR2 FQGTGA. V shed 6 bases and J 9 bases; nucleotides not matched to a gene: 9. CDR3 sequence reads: CASSPLAGGLVEQFF. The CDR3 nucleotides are TGTGCCAGCAGTCCCCTAGCGGGGGGGCTAGTTGAGCAGTTCTTC.

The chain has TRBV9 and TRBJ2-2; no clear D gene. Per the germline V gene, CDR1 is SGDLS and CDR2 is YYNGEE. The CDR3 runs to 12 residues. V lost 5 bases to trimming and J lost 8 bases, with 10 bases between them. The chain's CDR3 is CASRRVQGELFF. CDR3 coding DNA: TGTGCCAGCAGACGGGTACAAGGGGAGCTGTTTTTT.

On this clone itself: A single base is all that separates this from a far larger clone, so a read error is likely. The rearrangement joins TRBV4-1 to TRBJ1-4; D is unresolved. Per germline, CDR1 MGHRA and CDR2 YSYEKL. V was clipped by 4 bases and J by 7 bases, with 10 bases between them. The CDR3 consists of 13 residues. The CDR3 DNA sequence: TGCGCCAGCAGCCCGCCCGCTAGTGAAAAACTGTTTTTT. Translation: CASSPPASEKLFF.

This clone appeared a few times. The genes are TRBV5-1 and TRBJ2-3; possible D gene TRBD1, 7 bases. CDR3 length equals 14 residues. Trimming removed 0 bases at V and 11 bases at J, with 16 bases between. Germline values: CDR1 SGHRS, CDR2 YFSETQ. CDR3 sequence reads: CASSLAGGDREQYF. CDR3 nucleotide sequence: TGCGCCAGCAGCTTGGCCGGGGGTGACAGGGAGCAGTATTTT.

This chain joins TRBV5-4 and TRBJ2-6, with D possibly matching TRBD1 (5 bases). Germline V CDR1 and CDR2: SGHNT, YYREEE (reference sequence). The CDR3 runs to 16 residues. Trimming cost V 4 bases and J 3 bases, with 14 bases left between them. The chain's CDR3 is CASSPAAQGGANVLTF. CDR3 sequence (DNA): TGTGCCAGCAGCCCCGCGGCCCAGGGTGGGGCCAACGTCCTGACTTTC. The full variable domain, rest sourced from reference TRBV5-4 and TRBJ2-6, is ETGVTQSPTHLIKTRGQQVTLRCSSQSGHNTVSWYQQALGQGPQFIFQYYREEENGRGNFPPRFSGLQFPNYSSELNVNALELDDSALYLCASSPAAQGGANVLTFGAGSRLTVL.

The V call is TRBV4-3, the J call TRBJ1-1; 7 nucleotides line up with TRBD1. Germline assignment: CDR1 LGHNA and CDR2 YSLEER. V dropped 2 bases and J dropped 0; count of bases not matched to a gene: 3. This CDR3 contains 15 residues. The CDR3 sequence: CASSQPGQMNTEAFF. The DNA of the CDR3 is TGCGCCAGCAGCCAACCGGGACAGATGAACACTGAAGCTTTCTTT.

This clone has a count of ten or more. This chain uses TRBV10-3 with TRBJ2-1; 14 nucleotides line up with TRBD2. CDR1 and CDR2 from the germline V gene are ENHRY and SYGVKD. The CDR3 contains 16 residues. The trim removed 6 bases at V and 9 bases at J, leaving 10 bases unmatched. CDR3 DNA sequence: TGTGCCATCAGCGAAGGAGCGACTAGCGGGGGGGCTGAGCAGTTCTTC. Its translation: CAISEGATSGGAEQFF.

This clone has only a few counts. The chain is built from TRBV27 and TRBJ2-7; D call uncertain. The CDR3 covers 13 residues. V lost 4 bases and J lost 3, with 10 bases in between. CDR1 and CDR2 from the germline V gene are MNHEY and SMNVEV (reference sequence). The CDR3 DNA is TGTGCCAGCAGTTCCACCGATCGCTACGAGCAGTACTTC. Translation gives CASSSTDRYEQYF.

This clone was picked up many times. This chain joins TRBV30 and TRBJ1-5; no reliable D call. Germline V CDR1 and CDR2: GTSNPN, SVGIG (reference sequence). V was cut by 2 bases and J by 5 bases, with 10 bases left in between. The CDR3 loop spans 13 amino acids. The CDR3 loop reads CAWSLGPDQPQHF. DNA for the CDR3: TGTGCCTGGAGTCTCGGGCCTGATCAGCCCCAGCATTTT.